This TCR beta chain was retrieved from a study of T cells after yellow fever vaccination. The study, taken as a whole, reports: By day 5 rather than day 15, the secondary response had peaked, though it was weaker.

On this clonotype itself: Its antigen is not known.

CDR1 and CDR2 (germline): MGHRA, YSYEKL. The CDR3 extends over 16 amino acids. V was cut by 1 base and J by 5 bases, with 15 bases left in between. TCRdb re-derived calls from the 5' RACE reads in MiXCR, one entry per CDR3 protein. The table lists about 170,000 distinct CDR3 sequences, more than 9.5% of them singletons. The specimen was CD8+ T cells sorted from PBMCs, collected 15 days after the yellow fever booster vaccination. The chain has TRBV4-1 and TRBJ1-5; no firm D call. The receptor comes from a man aged 18-30 years who received the YFV17D yellow fever vaccine. CDR3 amino acids: CASSQVYGIGHQPQHF. The CDR3 nucleotides are TGCGCCAGCAGCCAAGTCTATGGGATCGGCCATCAGCCCCAGCATTTT.